The TCR beta chain described here comes from a study of cytomegalovirus exposure and HLA in healthy donors. V lost 6 bases and J lost 3; bases outside the gene matches: 7. Germline CDR1 and CDR2: MNHEY and SVGAGI. This CDR3 has 15 amino acids. The PCR used 60 Vbeta and 13 Jbeta primers. Here immunoSEQ multiplex PCR was the method, and the copy in TCRdb shows in-frame clones only, minus some. The profile covers 200,000 or so clones, with 84% appearing a single time and 0.26% taken by the ten largest. This TCR derives from a boy aged 5-17 years in good health and CMV-seronegative. V gene TRBV6-5 combines with J gene TRBJ1-5; 8 bases are shared with TRBD1. The sequencing sample was made of PBMCs. DNA of the CDR3: TGTGCCAGCAGCAATACAGGGGGTCACAATCAGCCCCAGCATTTT. As protein: CASSNTGGHNQPQHF.